The rows below give T cell receptor beta chains drawn from one sample of a study of blood T cell repertoires in COVID-19. Sequencing was performed with immunoSEQ multiplex PCR; in TCRdb, only in-frame clones are kept and a portion is missing. In the table there are about 240,000 clones, approximately 90% of which are singletons. Sample: peripheral blood. Every receptor here comes from a man in his 60s who had recovered from COVID-19. Each CDR3 is given with its conserved first and last residue. The order of the fields is clone size, D gene, V gene, J gene, CDR3 protein, CDR3 DNA. The D gene is left open where the match is weak. The listing skips clone size in some rows; elsewhere it reads once, few, many or a size class.

NA,TRBD1,TRBV5-4,TRBJ2-6,CASSWRQGGGANVLTF,TGTGCCAGCAGCTGGCGACAGGGGGGTGGGGCCAACGTCCTGACTTTC
NA,NA,TRBV5-1,TRBJ2-5,CASSLALWAGFVQETQYF,TGCGCCAGCAGCTTGGCCCTATGGGCAGGTTTTGTCCAAGAGACCCAGTACTTC
NA,NA,TRBV24-1,TRBJ2-5,CATSEGKTGKETQYF,TGTGCCACCAGTGAGGGAAAAACAGGGAAAGAGACCCAGTACTTC
once,TRBD1,TRBV4-1,TRBJ1-2,CASSSSRDRGYGYTF,TGCGCCAGCAGCTCCTCCCGGGACAGGGGATATGGCTACACCTTC
NA,NA,TRBV20-1,TRBJ1-1,CSASHPNTEAFF,TGCAGTGCTAGTCATCCGAACACTGAAGCTTTCTTT
few,TRBD1,TRBV27,TRBJ1-2,CASTKSGQGVNYGYTF,TGTGCCAGCACCAAATCAGGACAGGGAGTGAACTATGGCTACACCTTC
NA,NA,TRBV9,TRBJ1-5,CASSHSGGNQPQHF,TGTGCCAGCAGCCACTCAGGGGGCAATCAGCCCCAGCATTTT
NA,NA,TRBV6-5,TRBJ2-2,CASKRLANTGELFF,TGTGCCAGCAAGCGACTAGCGAACACCGGGGAGCTGTTTTTT
NA,NA,TRBV20-1,TRBJ1-2,CSASATWLGYTF,TGCAGTGCTAGTGCAACCTGGCTTGGCTACACCTTC
NA,NA,TRBV6-6,TRBJ1-2,CASSYLGPDYGYTF,TGTGCCAGCAGTTACTTGGGGCCTGACTATGGCTACACCTTC
NA,TRBD1,TRBV30,TRBJ2-1,CAWRAPGQKNEQFF,TGTGCCTGGAGGGCTCCGGGACAGAAAAATGAGCAGTTCTTC
NA,NA,TRBV30,TRBJ2-3,CAWSVTATDTQYF,TGTGCCTGGAGTGTGACAGCAACAGATACGCAGTATTTT
NA,TRBD2,TRBV6-1,TRBJ2-2,CASRERLAGGTGELFF,TGTGCCAGCAGAGAAAGACTAGCGGGGGGCACCGGGGAGCTGTTTTTT
NA,TRBD1,TRBV2,TRBJ1-2,CASQPGGYGYTF,TGTGCCAGCCAACCAGGGGGCTATGGCTACACCTTC
NA,NA,TRBV28,TRBJ1-5,CASSLLGRVGQPQHF,TGTGCCAGCAGTTTATTAGGGAGGGTGGGTCAGCCCCAGCATTTT
NA,TRBD1,TRBV14,TRBJ1-4,CASSSPRGLRGEKLFF,TGTGCCAGCAGCTCCCCCAGGGGGCTTCGAGGTGAAAAACTGTTTTTT
NA,NA,TRBV6-6,TRBJ2-7,CASSYSVSYEQYF,TGTGCCAGCAGTTACTCCGTTTCGTACGAGCAGTACTTC
NA,NA,TRBV28,TRBJ1-4,CASSRGLTGNEKLFF,TGTGCCAGCAGTCGGGGGTTAACGGGAAATGAAAAACTGTTTTTT
NA,TRBD1,TRBV18,TRBJ1-5,CASSPGTAPVNQPQHF,TGTGCCAGCTCACCTGGGACAGCACCCGTCAATCAGCCCCAGCATTTT
NA,NA,TRBV12-3/TRBV12-4,TRBJ2-1,CASSLDTKQQFF,TGTGCCAGCAGTCTTGACACCAAACAGCAGTTCTTC
NA,NA,TRBV4-1,TRBJ1-2,CASSQGRGFYGYTF,TGCGCCAGCAGCCAAGGGCGCGGATTCTATGGCTACACCTTC
NA,NA,TRBV6-5,TRBJ1-1,CASRVTGNTEAFF,TGTGCCAGCAGAGTCACAGGGAACACTGAAGCTTTCTTT
NA,TRBD1,TRBV7-9,TRBJ2-3,CASSLGTGGFTDTQYF,TGTGCCAGCAGCTTAGGGACAGGGGGCTTCACAGATACGCAGTATTTT
NA,NA,TRBV5-1,TRBJ2-1,CASSLLIAGAGEQFF,TGCGCCAGCAGCTTGTTAATCGCGGGGGCGGGGGAGCAGTTCTTC
NA,TRBD2,TRBV3-1/TRBV3-2,TRBJ2-2,CASSRSGGTGELFF,TGTGCCAGCAGTCGGAGCGGGGGCACCGGGGAGCTGTTTTTT
NA,TRBD1,TRBV30,TRBJ1-6,CAWSLGGQGDSPLHF,TGTGCCTGGAGTCTCGGAGGACAGGGTGATTCACCCCTCCACTTT
NA,NA,TRBV30,TRBJ1-1,CAWSRQGGTEAFF,TGTGCCTGGAGTAGGCAGGGAGGCACTGAAGCTTTCTTT
few,NA,TRBV19,TRBJ1-6,CASGRGYNSPLHF,TGTGCCAGCGGCCGGGGATATAATTCACCCCTCCACTTT
NA,TRBD1,TRBV7-2,TRBJ2-7,CASSSGQLGEQYF,TGTGCCAGCAGCTCGGGACAGTTGGGCGAGCAGTACTTC
NA,NA,TRBV7-2,TRBJ1-5,CASRRGGASNQPQHF,TGTGCCAGCAGACGCGGGGGTGCTAGCAATCAGCCCCAGCATTTT
once,NA,TRBV18,TRBJ1-5,CASSPTVNQPQHF,TGTGCCAGCTCACCAACAGTCAATCAGCCCCAGCATTTT
NA,NA,TRBV6-5,TRBJ1-5,CASSYSGGRSGQPQHF,TGTGCCAGCAGTTACTCGGGGGGGCGCAGTGGTCAGCCCCAGCATTTT
NA,NA,TRBV5-3,TRBJ2-1,CARSFCVEQFF,TGTGCCAGAAGCTTCTGTGTCGAGCAGTTCTTC
NA,NA,TRBV25-1,TRBJ2-4,CASSDSQGRDIQYF,TGTGCCAGCAGTGACTCCCAGGGGAGGGACATTCAGTACTTC
NA,NA,TRBV9,TRBJ1-2,CASKGPNYGYTF,TGTGCCAGCAAGGGGCCTAACTATGGCTACACCTTC
NA,NA,TRBV4-2,TRBJ2-3,CASSQVSVGGVSTDTQYF,TGTGCCAGCAGCCAAGTCTCAGTGGGCGGGGTAAGCACAGATACGCAGTATTTT
NA,NA,TRBV6-5,TRBJ1-3,CASSYGTNTIYF,TGTGCCAGCAGTTACGGCACAAACACCATATATTTT
few,NA,TRBV2,TRBJ2-7,CASIKAGGAAYEQYF,TGTGCCAGCATTAAAGCAGGGGGGGCGGCCTACGAGCAGTACTTC
NA,TRBD1,TRBV5-5,TRBJ1-1,CASSATQGAVGTEAFF,TGTGCCAGCAGCGCTACCCAGGGGGCGGTTGGTACTGAAGCTTTCTTT
NA,NA,TRBV12-3/TRBV12-4,TRBJ2-5,CASSPRRRETQYF,TGTGCCAGCTCCCCCAGGAGGCGAGAGACCCAGTACTTC
NA,NA,TRBV6-5,TRBJ1-2,CASTGGARGYTF,TGTGCCAGCACGGGGGGCGCCCGTGGCTACACCTTC
NA,TRBD1,TRBV5-1,TRBJ2-1,CASSSLPTGGGPGEQFF,TGCGCCAGCAGCTCCCTACCGACAGGGGGGGGTCCGGGTGAGCAGTTCTTC
NA,TRBD2,TRBV3-1/TRBV3-2,TRBJ2-3,CASSHRGGLGTDTQYF,TGTGCCAGCAGCCACCGGGGGGGCCTTGGAACAGATACGCAGTATTTT
NA,NA,TRBV3-1/TRBV3-2,TRBJ1-5,CASSQDRNQPQHF,TGTGCCAGCAGCCAAGACAGAAATCAGCCCCAGCATTTT
NA,TRBD1,TRBV18,TRBJ1-5,CASSPRTGVQPQHF,TGTGCCAGCTCACCCCGGACAGGGGTTCAGCCCCAGCATTTT